Each of the 9 T cell receptor beta chains below was sequenced from the same sample in a study of T cells in Graves' hyperthyroidism and ophthalmopathy. The source material, RNA transcripts, was used to amplify TCR beta CDR3 regions. With the HTBI primer set, the TCR CDR3 went through a first round of RT-PCR. TCRdb reprocessed the multiplex PCR reads with MiXCR, giving one entry per CDR3 protein. This repertoire shows 500,000 to 650,000 distinct CDR3 sequences, over 15% found once; its top ten account for about 16%. The sample taken for sequencing was blood. Receptor source: a woman younger than 30 with Graves' ophthalmopathy.

This clonotype was detected ten times or more. This rearrangement joins TRBV7-2 to TRBJ2-3; TRBD2 aligns across 7 bases. The germline V gene encodes CDR1 SGHTA and CDR2 FQGNSA. The trim removed 0 bases at V and 5 bases at J, leaving 5 bases unmatched. The CDR3 runs to 15 residues. CDR3 coding DNA: TGTGCCAGCAGCTTAGCGGTAATAGCGGGAGATACGCAGTATTTT. It specifies CASSLAVIAGDTQYF.

This rearrangement joins TRBV20-1 to TRBJ2-7; D is perhaps TRBD2 (6 bases). Germline V lookup: CDR1 DFQATT, CDR2 SNEGSKA (reference sequence). The CDR3 has 14 residues. The germline V and J ends were trimmed by 7 bases and 0 bases, with 16 bases remaining between them. The CDR3 bases are TGCAGTGTCATTCCGGGAGTACGCTCCTACGAGCAGTACTTC. Residues: CSVIPGVRSYEQYF.

This clonotype was counted between two and nine times. This rearrangement joins TRBV30 to TRBJ2-7, with unresolved D. Trimming shortened V by 3 bases and J by 3 bases, and 9 bases separated the two germline ends. The CDR3 contains 12 residues. Germline values: CDR1 GTSNPN, CDR2 SVGIG (reference sequence). CDR3 nucleotide sequence: TGTGCCTGGAGCGACCGGGTCTACGAGCAGTACTTC. This sequence encodes CAWSDRVYEQYF.

Many counts were recorded for this clonotype. The rearrangement uses TRBV10-1 and TRBJ2-7; D call uncertain. This CDR3 has 13 residues. V lost 2 bases, J lost 3 bases, and 8 bases lay in between. Germline assignment: CDR1 WNHNN and CDR2 SYGVQD (reference sequence). DNA for the CDR3: TGCGCCAGCAGTGAGGGCCAAATCTACGAGCAGTACTTC. Its translation: CASSEGQIYEQYF.

This clonotype was seen ten or more times. The chain recombines TRBV20-1 with TRBJ2-1; TRBD2 agrees at 8 bases. V lost 5 bases, J lost 5 bases, and 5 bases stayed unmatched. CDR3 length: 13 amino acids. CDR1 and CDR2 (germline): DFQATT, SNEGSKA (reference sequence). CDR3 DNA sequence: TGCAGTGCTGCGGGGGGAGGCCACAATGAGCAGTTCTTC. Translated: CSAAGGGHNEQFF.

The chain is built from TRBV7-9 and TRBJ2-4; 7 positions agree with TRBD1. Germline V gene data show CDR1 as SEHNR and CDR2 as FQNEAQ (reference sequence). The CDR3 is 16 amino acids. Germline trimming cut 6 bases from V and 9 bases from J; bases unmatched to any gene: 17. CDR3 loop: CASSEYPDRIFPIQYF. The CDR3 nucleotides read TGTGCCAGCAGTGAATACCCGGACAGGATATTTCCCATTCAGTACTTC. Using reference TRBV7-9 and TRBJ2-4 for the parts outside the CDR3, the full variable domain is DTGVSQNPRHKITKRGQNVTFRCDPISEHNRLYWYRQTLGQGPEFLTYFQNEAQLEKSRLLSDRFSAERPKGSFSTLEIQRTEQGDSAMYLCASSEYPDRIFPIQYFGAGTRLSVL.

This clonotype has at least ten counts. The chain uses TRBV28 and TRBJ1-2, with 7 bases lining up with TRBD1. CDR3 length equals 13 residues. Germline V gene data show CDR1 as MDHEN and CDR2 as SYDVKM. J gave up 7 bases and V 5 bases, and 7 bases lay outside the gene matches. CDR3 coding DNA: TGTGCCAGCAGTCCCGGACAGGTTCTTGGCTACACCTTC. Translated, it gives CASSPGQVLGYTF.

The CDR3 is CASSQGEMGYGYTF. In DNA, the CDR3 is TGCGCCAGCAGCCAAGGGGAAATGGGCTATGGCTACACCTTC. The chain has TRBV4-1 and TRBJ1-2; D is undetermined. The CDR3 is 14 residues long. Trimming left V 1 base short and J 4 bases short, with 10 bases between. In germline, CDR1 is MGHRA, CDR2 YSYEKL.

This clonotype has just a few counts. The chain carries TRBV5-6 and TRBJ2-5; 9 nucleotides line up with TRBD1. J gave up 3 bases and V 4 bases, and 7 bases lay outside the gene matches. Germline V lookup: CDR1 SGHDT, CDR2 YYEEEE. The CDR3 loop spans 15 amino acids. The CDR3 coding sequence is TGTGCCAGCAGCCGGGGACAGGGAATTGAAGAGACCCAGTACTTC. Its translation is CASSRGQGIEETQYF.